This T cell receptor beta chain was retrieved from a study of blood T cell repertoires in COVID-19. Using immunoSEQ multiplex PCR, the repertoire was profiled, and TCRdb retains in-frame clones only, with some absent. The repertoire includes about 75,000 clones, 80% to 95% of them detected once, and 6.9% sits in the top ten. V lost 6 bases and J lost 4, with 12 bases in between. The CDR3 runs to 13 residues. Germline CDR1 is MNHEY and CDR2 is SMNVEV (reference sequence). This sequence originates from a human donor in a cohort sampled during active COVID-19. This chain joins TRBV27 and TRBJ2-5; D gene uncertain. The sample taken for sequencing was peripheral blood. CDR3 nucleotides: TGTGCCAGCAGCTCGGTCGGTGGAGAGACCCAGTACTTC. Translation gives CASSSVGGETQYF.